A single sample gave rise to the 3 T cell receptor beta chains below, sequenced in a study of blood T cells in healthy people across ages. Alongside a J-beta primer mix, a sample-barcoded 5' primer served in a second PCR lasting roughly 6 to 11 cycles. TCRdb fed the 5' RACE reads into MiXCR, producing one record per CDR3 protein. The data show around 1,000,000 distinct CDR3 sequences, about 25% seen once. These data also formed part of another study, on T cells of mothers and their children.

Sequencing used blood. The receptors were gathered from a girl aged 2-10 years in good health.

J is TRBJ2-4 and V is TRBV12-3 or TRBV12-4, with 10 bases fitting TRBD1. CDR3 size: 15 residues. V dropped 6 bases and J dropped 6; count of bases not matched to a gene: 8. The CDR3 reads CASSPGTGDPNIQYF. CDR3 nucleotides: TGTGCCAGCAGCCCCGGGACAGGGGACCCAAACATTCAGTACTTC.

The CDR3 DNA follows: TGTGCCAGCAGAACCTATGAGGGGCAGCCCTCGGAGACCCAGTACTTC. It yields the protein CASRTYEGQPSETQYF. The V call is TRBV28, the J call TRBJ2-5; the D call may be TRBD1 or TRBD2 (5 bases each). The germline CDR1 and CDR2 sequences are MDHEN and SYDVKM. V lost 6 bases and J 5 bases, leaving 22 bases between the germline ends. The length of the CDR3 is 16 residues.

The V call is TRBV20-1, the J call TRBJ1-5; D ambiguous. This CDR3 has 15 amino acids. Germline V gene lookup returns CDR1 DFQATT and CDR2 SNEGSKA (reference sequence). V was trimmed by 0 bases and J by 0 bases, leaving 9 bases between them. CDR3 in amino acids: CSARDGSYSNQPQHF. The CDR3 DNA is TGCAGTGCTAGAGATGGCAGTTATAGCAATCAGCCCCAGCATTTT.